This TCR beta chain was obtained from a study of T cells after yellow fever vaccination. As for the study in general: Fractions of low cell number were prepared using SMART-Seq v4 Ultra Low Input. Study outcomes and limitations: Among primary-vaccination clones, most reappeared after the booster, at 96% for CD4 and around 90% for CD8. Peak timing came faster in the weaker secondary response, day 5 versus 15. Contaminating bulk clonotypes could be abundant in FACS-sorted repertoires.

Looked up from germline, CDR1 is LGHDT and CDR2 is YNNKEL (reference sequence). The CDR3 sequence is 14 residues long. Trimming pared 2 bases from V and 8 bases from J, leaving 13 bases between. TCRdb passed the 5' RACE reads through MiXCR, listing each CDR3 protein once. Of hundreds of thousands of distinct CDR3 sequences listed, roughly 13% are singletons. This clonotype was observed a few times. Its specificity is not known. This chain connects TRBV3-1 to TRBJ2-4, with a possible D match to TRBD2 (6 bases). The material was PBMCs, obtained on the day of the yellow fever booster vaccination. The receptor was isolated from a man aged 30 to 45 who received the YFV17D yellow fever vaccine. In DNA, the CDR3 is TGTGCCAGCAGCCAAACGGGGGAAGGGGACATTCAGTACTTC. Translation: CASSQTGEGDIQYF.